Only a few counts were recorded for the clone carrying this T cell receptor beta chain. Treatment: oral pan-JAK inhibitor, 5-10 mg twice daily. cDNA serving as the sequencing template came from extracted, reverse transcribed RNA. Profiled with immunoSEQ multiplex PCR; TCRdb holds only in-frame clones, not every one. The data hold some 200,000 clones, with approximately 57% observed a single time. This CDR3 comprises 13 residues. The germline V gene has CDR1 LGHNA and CDR2 YSLEER. Trimming removed 0 bases from V and 8 bases from J, with 10 bases in between. This sample was taken from a study of CD8+ T cells in alopecia areata. Study in general: Twice daily, treated patients received 5 to 10 mg of oral tofacitinib.

Material: CD4+ T cells sorted from blood, obtained at week 4, from a patient treated with tofacitinib. The sequence derives from a human donor with alopecia areata. This chain connects TRBV4-3 to TRBJ1-2; a possible D gene is TRBD1 (5 bases). The CDR3 nucleotides read TGCGCCAGCAGCCAAGAGCAGGGCGGCGGCTACACCTTC. It specifies CASSQEQGGGYTF.